One T cell receptor (beta chain) is described in this entry. Its antigen is not known. This specimen belongs to a study of OX40 agonist ivuxolimab in advanced cancers. Study summary: Checkpoint inhibitors had been given previously to approximately 41% of patients. Study-wide results and limits: Clonal expansion by week 6 occurred in CD4+ and CD8+ blood T cells (at 0.1 to 3.0 mg/kg). Among patients with partial responses at 0.1-3.0 mg/kg, clonal expansion was among the lowest.

CDR1 is LGHNA, CDR2 YSLEER, per germline. V was shortened by 1 base and J by 3 bases, with 7 bases between the two germline ends. The CDR3 consists of 13 residues. Generated by immunoSEQ multiplex PCR, the TCRdb table keeps only in-frame clones and is missing some. The sample consists of about 37,000 clones, about 90% of them appearing once. V and J are TRBV4-3 and TRBJ2-7; D is unresolved. This TCR came from an adult with an advanced solid tumor such as melanoma, head and neck, liver or kidney cancer. Sequencing used CD4+ or CD8+ T cells sorted from blood, obtained in a trial of the OX40 agonist ivuxolimab. The CDR3 protein is CASSQGWGYEQYF. The CDR3, as DNA: TGCGCCAGCAGCCAAGGGTGGGGCTACGAGCAGTACTTC.